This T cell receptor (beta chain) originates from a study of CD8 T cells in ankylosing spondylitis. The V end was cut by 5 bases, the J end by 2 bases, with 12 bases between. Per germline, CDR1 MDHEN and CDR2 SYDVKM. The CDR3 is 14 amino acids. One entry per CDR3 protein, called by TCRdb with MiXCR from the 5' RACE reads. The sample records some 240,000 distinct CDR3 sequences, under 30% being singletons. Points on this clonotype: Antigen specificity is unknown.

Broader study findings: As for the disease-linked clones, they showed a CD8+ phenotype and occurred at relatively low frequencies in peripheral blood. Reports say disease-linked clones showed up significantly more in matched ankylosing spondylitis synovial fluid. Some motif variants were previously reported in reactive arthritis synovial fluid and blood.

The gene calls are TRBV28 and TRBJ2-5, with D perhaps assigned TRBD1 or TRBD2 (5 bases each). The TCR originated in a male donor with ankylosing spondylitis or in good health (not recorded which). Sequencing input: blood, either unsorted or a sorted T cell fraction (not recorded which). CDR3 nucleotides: TGTGCCAGCAGTCCCGGGACGGAGCAAGAGACCCAGTACTTC. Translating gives CASSPGTEQETQYF.